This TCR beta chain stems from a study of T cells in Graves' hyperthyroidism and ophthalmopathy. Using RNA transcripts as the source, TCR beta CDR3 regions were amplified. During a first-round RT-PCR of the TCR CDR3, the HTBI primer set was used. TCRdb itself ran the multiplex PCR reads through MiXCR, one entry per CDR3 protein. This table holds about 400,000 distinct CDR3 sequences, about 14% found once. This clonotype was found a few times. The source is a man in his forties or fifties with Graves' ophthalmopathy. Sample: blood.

The CDR3 nucleotides read TGTGCCTGGAGTAACCGGGACAGGGGGCCGGGTAGCAATCAGCCCCAGCATTTT. It specifies CAWSNRDRGPGSNQPQHF. V usage is TRBV30 and J usage is TRBJ1-5; 12 bases match TRBD1. The length of the CDR3 is 18 residues. CDR1 and CDR2 (germline): GTSNPN, SVGIG (reference sequence). The V and J ends lost 2 bases and 0 bases, in that order; junction bases with no gene match: 8.